This T cell receptor beta chain emerged from a study of T cell repertoires in cytomegalovirus infection. The wider study: The authors used CMV epitopes that were HLA-C-restricted (recently identified) and HLA-B-restricted (well studied).

TCRdb independently ran MiXCR on the reads; one entry per CDR3 protein. Of 450,000 to 600,000 distinct CDR3 sequences listed, around a third are singletons. V was clipped by 0 bases and J by 6 bases; unmatched bases: 13. The germline V gene has CDR1 SGHAT and CDR2 FQNNGV. This CDR3 contains 18 residues. As to this clonotype: Its specificity is unknown.

The J gene is TRBJ2-1, the V gene TRBV11-2, with 8 bases aligning to TRBD2. The TCR comes from a human donor in good health (CMV status not recorded). Some clones in this sample may be carry-over from other donors' samples. Specimen: cultured PBMCs, collected from culture after CMV antigen stimulation. This CDR3 is CASSLERPGTRSGNEQFF. CDR3 DNA sequence: TGTGCCAGCAGCTTAGAGCGCCCCGGGACTAGATCTGGCAATGAGCAGTTCTTC.